The 4 T cell receptor beta chains below all came from one sample that was sequenced in a study of shared clonotypes between healthy human individuals. Terminally differentiated effector memory CD45RA+ cells were excluded from the naive CD8 cells, which were CD45RO-negative and positively selected for CCR7. The table came from immunoSEQ multiplex PCR; TCRdb's copy has only in-frame clones and leaves some out. The sample gives 700,000 to 950,000 clones, approximately 96% of which show up once; less than 0.25% is in the top ten. Sequenced: naive CD8+ T cells sorted from blood. These receptor sequences come from a man younger than 45 in good health.

V usage is TRBV9 and J usage is TRBJ2-1; D is unresolved. The CDR3 extends over 13 amino acids. Germline CDR1 SGDLS, CDR2 YYNGEE. V lost 0 bases to trimming and J lost 4 bases, with 5 bases between them. The CDR3 sequence: CASSVGYYNEQFF. CDR3 DNA sequence: TGTGCCAGCAGCGTAGGGTATTACAATGAGCAGTTCTTC.

This clone appeared once. This sample also contains other DNA sequences that code for the same CDR3. V and J are TRBV7-3 and TRBJ2-1; the match to TRBD2 covers 8 bases. In germline, CDR1 is SGHTA, CDR2 FQGTGA. V was pared by 5 bases and J by 0 bases, with 3 bases of the junction left unmatched. The CDR3 spans 15 residues. CDR3: CASSPSGSSYNEQFF. The CDR3 coding sequence is TGTGCCAGCAGCCCGAGCGGGAGCTCCTACAATGAGCAGTTCTTC. The entire variable domain, with the rest obtained from reference TRBV7-3 and TRBJ2-1, is as follows: GAGVSQTPSNKVTEKGKYVELRCDPISGHTALYWYRQSLGQGPEFLIYFQGTGAADDSGLPNDRFFAVRPEGSVSTLKIQRTERGDSAVYLCASSPSGSSYNEQFFGPGTRLTVL.

V is TRBV2 and J is TRBJ2-4; D not resolved. In germline, CDR1 is SNHLY, CDR2 FYNNEI. V was pared by 1 base and J by 0 bases, with 10 bases between. The CDR3 length is 16 residues. The CDR3 loop is CASSEDGWRAKNIQYF. As DNA, the CDR3 is TGTGCCAGCAGTGAAGATGGGTGGAGAGCCAAAAACATTCAGTACTTC. The full variable domain, its missing parts supplied by reference TRBV2 and TRBJ2-4, is EPEVTQTPSHQVTQMGQEVILRCVPISNHLYFYWYRQILGQKVEFLVSFYNNEISEKSEIFDDQFSVERPDGSNFTLKIRSTKLEDSAMYFCASSEDGWRAKNIQYFGAGTRLSVL.

V usage is TRBV27 and J usage is TRBJ2-3, with a possible D match to TRBD2 (6 bases). Germline CDR1 and CDR2: MNHEY and SMNVEV (reference sequence). CDR3 length equals 17 residues. The V and J ends lost 5 bases and 8 bases respectively, with 26 bases between them. CDR3 protein: CASSPSGTPIWGGTQYF. As DNA, the CDR3 is TGTGCCAGCAGTCCCTCCGGGACTCCTATTTGGGGCGGTACGCAGTATTTT.